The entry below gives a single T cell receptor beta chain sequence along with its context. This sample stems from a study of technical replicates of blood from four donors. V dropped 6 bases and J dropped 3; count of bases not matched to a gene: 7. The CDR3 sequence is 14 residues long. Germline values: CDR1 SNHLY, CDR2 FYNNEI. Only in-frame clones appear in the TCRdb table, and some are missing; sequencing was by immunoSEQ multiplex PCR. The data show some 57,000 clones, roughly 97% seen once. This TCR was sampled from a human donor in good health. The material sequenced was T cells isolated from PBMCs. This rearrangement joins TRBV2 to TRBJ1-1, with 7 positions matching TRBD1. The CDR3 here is CASRDHRGDTEAFF. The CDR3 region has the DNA TGTGCCAGCAGGGACCACAGGGGAGACACTGAAGCTTTCTTT.